This passage covers 24 T cell receptor beta chains from one sample sequenced in a study of cytomegalovirus exposure and HLA in healthy donors. The PCR employed 60 Vbeta primers together with 13 Jbeta primers. TCRdb's table, derived via immunoSEQ multiplex PCR, lists solely in-frame clones and lacks some. This sample has 240,000 or so clones, with 80% to 85% found just once. Material: PBMCs. All receptors come from a woman in her sixties in good health and CMV-seropositive.

CDR3 residues: CASSLGAGGTTRGETQYF. The CDR3 region has the DNA TGTGCCAGCAGCTTGGGGGCAGGGGGCACCACTAGGGGAGAGACCCAGTACTTC. This chain joins TRBV5-4 and TRBJ2-5, with 8 bases that match TRBD1. Germline CDR1 SGHNT, CDR2 YYREEE (reference sequence). This CDR3 is built from 18 residues. V shed 0 bases, J shed 4 bases, and the junction held 14 bases outside the gene matches.

The rearrangement joins TRBV5-1 to TRBJ2-2, with D perhaps matching TRBD1 (5 bases). Germline CDR1 reads SGHRS; CDR2 reads YFSETQ. V lost 0 bases and J 1 base, leaving 10 bases between the germline ends. CDR3 length: 16 residues. The CDR3 DNA follows: TGCGCCAGCAGCTTGGTAGGGGCCCTGAACACCGGGGAGCTGTTTTTT. Translating gives CASSLVGALNTGELFF.

This clone has only one observation. The rearrangement links TRBV11-2 to TRBJ2-2, with 11 positions matching TRBD2. From germline, CDR1 is SGHAT and CDR2 FQNNGV. This CDR3 spans 17 amino acids. With V trimmed by 5 bases and J by 8 bases, 13 bases remained unmatched. CDR3 sequence: CASSVRGYTSGRGELFF. The CDR3 DNA follows: TGTGCCAGCAGCGTAAGAGGTTATACTAGCGGGAGAGGGGAGCTGTTTTTT.

The chain has TRBV2 and TRBJ2-7; the match to TRBD1 covers 10 bases. The CDR3 loop spans 14 amino acids. The germline V gene encodes CDR1 SNHLY and CDR2 FYNNEI. The V gene end was trimmed by 4 bases and the J gene end by 5 bases; junction bases not matched to a gene: 5. CDR3 sequence reads: CASSVGTGVDEQYF. CDR3 coding DNA: TGTGCCAGCAGTGTTGGGACAGGGGTCGACGAGCAGTACTTC.

In its sample, this clone was seen a few times. This chain links TRBV19 with TRBJ1-6; 7 nucleotides match TRBD1. The CDR3 is 15 amino acids. Germline V gene lookup returns CDR1 LNHDA and CDR2 SQIVND (reference sequence). J was trimmed by 7 bases and V by 6 bases; bases with no gene match: 9. In DNA form, the CDR3 reads TGTGCCAGTAGCCGCCAGGGGGTTCTAAATTCACCCCTCCACTTT. It is translated as CASSRQGVLNSPLHF.

The chain joins TRBV6-5 to TRBJ1-2; TRBD1 matches at 8 bases. Germline-derived CDR1 and CDR2 are MNHEY and SVGAGI. CDR3 length: 15 amino acids. Unmatched junction bases numbered 4, after V lost 2 bases and J lost 2 bases. The CDR3 reads CASSYRDRLNYGYTF. CDR3 DNA: TGTGCCAGCAGTTACAGGGACAGGTTAAACTATGGCTACACCTTC.

This clone came up a few times. V gene TRBV9 combines with J gene TRBJ2-1; 9 nucleotides align to TRBD2. With V trimmed by 1 base and J by 4 bases, 12 bases remained unmatched. Germline V gene lookup returns CDR1 SGDLS and CDR2 YYNGEE. This CDR3 contains 18 residues. The CDR3 here is CASSVWRREGVTYNEQFF. The DNA of the CDR3 is TGTGCCAGCAGCGTATGGAGGCGGGAGGGCGTGACGTACAATGAGCAGTTCTTC.

The chain is built from TRBV5-1 and TRBJ1-2, with 12 bases aligning to TRBD1. The ends lost 4 bases at V and 0 bases at J; junction bases unmatched: 22. Germline V gene sequence: CDR1 SGHRS, CDR2 YFSETQ. The CDR3 consists of 22 residues. The CDR3 protein is CASSTGVGGTGGAQNSNYGYTF. The CDR3 region has the DNA TGCGCCAGCAGCACAGGGGTCGGGGGGACAGGGGGCGCCCAGAATTCTAACTATGGCTACACCTTC.

The genes are TRBV30 and TRBJ1-4, with 8 nucleotides matching TRBD1. J was trimmed by 7 bases and V by 8 bases; bases with no gene match: 12. CDR3 length: 14 amino acids. Germline V gene sequence: CDR1 GTSNPN, CDR2 SVGIG (reference sequence). CDR3 protein: CAVYRQGAVEKLFF. The CDR3 DNA reads as TGTGCCGTATACAGGCAGGGGGCGGTTGAAAAACTGTTTTTT.

The genes are TRBV27 and TRBJ2-3, with D perhaps TRBD1 (6 bases). The CDR3 spans 14 residues. CDR1 is MNHEY and CDR2 is SMNVEV in the germline V gene (reference sequence). Trimming left V 2 bases short and J 9 bases short, with 15 bases between. For the CDR3, the DNA is TGTGCCAGCAGTTTAGAACAGGGATTTGGAACGCAGTATTTT. This gives the protein CASSLEQGFGTQYF.

The V and J genes are TRBV28 and TRBJ1-4; unclear D gene. This CDR3 is built from 13 residues. Germline CDR1 is MDHEN and CDR2 is SYDVKM. V was trimmed by 4 bases and J by 4 bases, leaving 7 bases between them. Written as DNA, the CDR3 is TGTGCCAGCAGTTCAGGATATAATGAAAAACTGTTTTTT. Its protein is CASSSGYNEKLFF.

This chain uses TRBV6-5 with TRBJ2-7, with TRBD2 identical over 8 bases. This CDR3 comprises 13 residues. The ends lost 6 bases at V and 5 bases at J; junction bases unmatched: 6. Germline CDR1 is MNHEY and CDR2 is SVGAGI. The CDR3 nucleotides are TGTGCCAGCAGGTCCAGCGGGAGAAACGAGCAGTACTTC. Protein: CASRSSGRNEQYF.

The genes are TRBV28 and TRBJ1-2; D is possibly TRBD1 (6 bases). V was pared by 6 bases and J by 3 bases, with 14 bases between. The germline V gene encodes CDR1 MDHEN and CDR2 SYDVKM. The CDR3 totals 14 residues. CDR3 in amino acids: CASRHSQGYYGYTF. DNA for the CDR3: TGTGCCAGCAGACACTCTCAGGGGTACTATGGCTACACCTTC.

The chain links TRBV5-1 to TRBJ1-1; perhaps TRBD1 as D (5 bases). The germline gives CDR1 SGHRS, CDR2 YFSETQ. The CDR3 sequence is 14 residues long. V was cut by 5 bases and J by 4 bases, with 15 bases left in between. The CDR3 nucleotides read TGCGCCAGCAGTTTGTTTGGGGGGGGCACTGAAGCTTTCTTT. This encodes CASSLFGGGTEAFF.

The chain uses TRBV15 and TRBJ2-1; D gene ambiguous. The ends were cut back, 2 bases at V and 4 bases at J, with 15 bases in the middle. Looked up from germline, CDR1 is LNHNV and CDR2 is YYDKDF (reference sequence). This CDR3 is built from 16 residues. In DNA, the CDR3 is TGTGCCACCAGCAGACCACCCCTTCTAGGTTACAATGAGCAGTTCTTC. Its protein product is CATSRPPLLGYNEQFF.

The chain has TRBV9 and TRBJ2-3; D is uncertain. The germline gives CDR1 SGDLS, CDR2 YYNGEE. The CDR3 sequence is 14 residues long. Trimming left V 0 bases short and J 2 bases short, with 7 bases between. DNA for the CDR3: TGTGCCAGCAGCGTAGACGCTATCACAGATACGCAGTATTTT. Amino acids: CASSVDAITDTQYF.

The V gene is TRBV15, the J gene TRBJ2-1; 7 nucleotides match TRBD2. Looked up from germline, CDR1 is LNHNV and CDR2 is YYDKDF (reference sequence). This CDR3 spans 16 amino acids. Trimming at V came to 1 base and at J to 3 bases, leaving 6 bases not matched to a gene. CDR3 protein: CATSRAASGNYNEQFF. The CDR3 DNA sequence: TGTGCCACCAGCAGAGCGGCTAGCGGAAACTACAATGAGCAGTTCTTC.

The V call is TRBV10-2, the J call TRBJ1-2, with TRBD1 as a possible D gene (5 bases). Trimming took 4 bases from V and 3 from J, leaving 18 bases between them. Germline lookup yields CDR1 WSHSY and CDR2 SAAADI. The CDR3 consists of 16 residues. CDR3 coding DNA: TGCGCCAGCAGTGTCGGACGAGGGCGGGGGGACTATGGCTACACCTTC. Its translation: CASSVGRGRGDYGYTF.

The chain employs TRBV7-9 and TRBJ1-2, with a weak D call TRBD1 (6 bases). The CDR3 loop spans 12 amino acids. The ends were cut back, 1 base at V and 8 bases at J, with 8 bases in the middle. CDR1 and CDR2 (germline): SEHNR, FQNEAQ (reference sequence). This CDR3 reads CASSLEQGGYTF. The CDR3, as DNA: TGTGCCAGCAGCTTAGAACAGGGCGGCTACACCTTC.

This chain uses TRBV7-2 with TRBJ2-3; D is possibly TRBD1 (7 bases). Trimming cost V 3 bases and J 4 bases, with 14 bases left between them. The CDR3 is 15 amino acids. The germline CDR1 and CDR2 sequences are SGHTA and FQGNSA. The chain's CDR3 is CASSLTGRQPDTQYF. The CDR3 DNA follows: TGTGCCAGCAGCTTGACAGGGAGGCAGCCAGATACGCAGTATTTT. Supplemented by reference TRBV7-2 and TRBJ2-3, the full variable domain reads GAGVSQSPSNKVTEKGKDVELRCDPISGHTALYWYRQSLGQGLEFLIYFQGNSAPDKSGLPSDRFSAERTGGSVSTLTIQRTQQEDSAVYLCASSLTGRQPDTQYFGPGTRLTVL.

V and J are TRBV9 and TRBJ2-1; 8 bases align to TRBD2. V gave up 5 bases and J gave up 3 bases; unmatched junction bases: 22. This CDR3 has 20 amino acids. Germline CDR1 is SGDLS and CDR2 is YYNGEE. The CDR3 here is CASRASSARAGETNYNEQFF. CDR3 nucleotide sequence: TGTGCCAGCAGAGCCTCAAGTGCGAGAGCGGGAGAGACGAACTACAATGAGCAGTTCTTC.

The chain recombines TRBV6-6 with TRBJ1-2; D unresolved. The CDR3 is made up of 13 amino acids. The germline CDR1 and CDR2 sequences are MNHNY and SVGAGI (reference sequence). V was cut by 10 bases and J by 5 bases, with 17 bases left in between. The CDR3 protein is CATADGDGYGYTF. The CDR3 DNA reads as TGTGCCACCGCCGACGGGGATGGGTATGGCTACACCTTC.

The chain couples TRBV10-3 to TRBJ2-7; D not certain. Trimming took off 4 bases at V and 2 bases at J, with 3 bases between the two ends. The CDR3 is 11 residues long. The germline gives CDR1 ENHRY, CDR2 SYGVKD. In nucleotides, the CDR3 is TGTGCCATCAGTGGAGCCTACGAGCAGTACTTC. As protein: CAISGAYEQYF.

The CDR3 is CASSLVAKPTGELFF. The CDR3 region has the DNA TGTGCCAGCAGCTTGGTAGCCAAGCCCACCGGGGAGCTGTTTTTT. This rearrangement joins TRBV5-4 to TRBJ2-2; no clear D gene. V was shortened by 0 bases and J by 4 bases, with 10 bases between the two germline ends. The CDR3 is 15 amino acids. CDR1 and CDR2 (germline): SGHNT, YYREEE (reference sequence).